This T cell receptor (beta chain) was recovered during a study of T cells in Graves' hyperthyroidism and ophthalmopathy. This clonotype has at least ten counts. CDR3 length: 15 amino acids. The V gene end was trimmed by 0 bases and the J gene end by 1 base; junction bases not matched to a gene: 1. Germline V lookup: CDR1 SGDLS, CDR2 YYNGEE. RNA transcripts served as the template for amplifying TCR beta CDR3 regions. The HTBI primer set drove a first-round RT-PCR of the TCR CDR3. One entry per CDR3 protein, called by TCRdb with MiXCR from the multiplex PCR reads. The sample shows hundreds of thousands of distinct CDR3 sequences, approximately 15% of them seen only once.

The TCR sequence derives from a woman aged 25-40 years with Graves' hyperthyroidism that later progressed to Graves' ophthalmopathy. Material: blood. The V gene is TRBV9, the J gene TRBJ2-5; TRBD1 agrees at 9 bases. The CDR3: CASSVGGQGQETQYF. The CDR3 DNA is TGTGCCAGCAGCGTAGGGGGACAGGGCCAAGAGACCCAGTACTTC.